This is a list of T cell receptor beta chains from one sample in a study of identical twins. MiXCR, run by TCRdb on the 5' RACE reads, gives a single entry per CDR3 protein. The sample has roughly 500,000 distinct CDR3 sequences; less than 25% are singletons. A further study also used this sample, focusing on T cells expressing NK-cell markers.

Sequencing was done on a sample of CD4+ T cells sorted from blood. All receptors come from a woman aged 18-30 years in good health. CDR3s include the opening cysteine and the closing phenylalanine or tryptophan. The order of the fields is CDR3 protein, CDR3 DNA, D gene, V gene, J gene, clone size, CDR3 length. A D gene is named only where the DNA matches it firmly. The size field is filled for only some rows; it gives once, few, many or a size class.

CDR3aa: CASSIRGRNTEAFF; CDR3nt: TGTGCCAGTAGTATAAGGGGCCGAAACACTGAAGCTTTCTTT; d_gene: NA; v_gene: TRBV19; j_gene: TRBJ1-1; abundance: many; len: 14
CDR3aa: CASSLVLRGQGNEQYF; CDR3nt: TGCGCCAGCAGCTTGGTTCTAAGGGGACAGGGAAACGAGCAGTACTTC; d_gene: TRBD1; v_gene: TRBV5-1; j_gene: TRBJ2-7; abundance: few; len: 16
CDR3aa: CASSPTPDYNEQFF; CDR3nt: TGTGCCAGCAGTCCTACCCCGGACTACAATGAGCAGTTCTTC; d_gene: NA; v_gene: TRBV7-3; j_gene: TRBJ2-1; abundance: NA; len: 14
CDR3aa: CAGGKGGRPFGTQYF; CDR3nt: TGTGCCGGGGGGAAGGGGGGTAGGCCTTTTGGGACCCAGTACTTC; d_gene: NA; v_gene: TRBV7-2; j_gene: TRBJ2-5; abundance: NA; len: 15
CDR3aa: CSARDPRRGTEAFF; CDR3nt: TGCAGTGCTAGAGATCCCCGGCGGGGCACTGAAGCTTTCTTT; d_gene: NA; v_gene: TRBV20-1; j_gene: TRBJ1-1; abundance: few; len: 14
CDR3aa: CASSFAGTTLDTQYF; CDR3nt: TGTGCCAGCAGCTTCGCCGGGACAACTTTAGATACGCAGTATTTT; d_gene: NA; v_gene: TRBV7-2; j_gene: TRBJ2-3; abundance: NA; len: 15
CDR3aa: CASSYGGFGYTF; CDR3nt: TGTGCCAGCAGTTACGGGGGGTTTGGCTACACCTTC; d_gene: NA; v_gene: TRBV6-5; j_gene: TRBJ1-2; abundance: NA; len: 12
CDR3aa: CASSLRSGEETQYF; CDR3nt: TGTGCCAGCAGCCTGAGGAGTGGGGAAGAGACCCAGTACTTC; d_gene: NA; v_gene: TRBV7-2; j_gene: TRBJ2-5; abundance: few; len: 14
CDR3aa: CASSLTSGDTYEQYF; CDR3nt: TGTGCCAGCAGTCTGACTAGCGGGGACACCTACGAGCAGTACTTC; d_gene: TRBD2; v_gene: TRBV6-1; j_gene: TRBJ2-7; abundance: NA; len: 15
CDR3aa: CASMGDTQYF; CDR3nt: TGTGCCAGCATGGGAGATACGCAGTATTTT; d_gene: NA; v_gene: TRBV11-2; j_gene: TRBJ2-3; abundance: NA; len: 10
CDR3aa: CASSYSLKAGPQETQYF; CDR3nt: TGTGCCAGCAGTTATTCGTTGAAAGCGGGGCCCCAAGAGACCCAGTACTTC; d_gene: TRBD2; v_gene: TRBV6-5; j_gene: TRBJ2-5; abundance: NA; len: 17
CDR3aa: CSAPGTSGSQPFF; CDR3nt: TGCAGTGCTCCCGGGACTAGCGGGAGCCAACCGTTCTTC; d_gene: TRBD2; v_gene: TRBV20-1; j_gene: TRBJ2-1; abundance: NA; len: 13
CDR3aa: CASSLRQGKNEQYF; CDR3nt: TGTGCCAGCAGCCTCCGACAGGGTAAGAACGAGCAGTACTTC; d_gene: TRBD1; v_gene: TRBV3-1; j_gene: TRBJ2-7; abundance: NA; len: 14
CDR3aa: CAARGYPNSYEQYF; CDR3nt: TGTGCCGCAAGGGGCTATCCAAACTCCTACGAGCAGTACTTC; d_gene: NA; v_gene: TRBV2; j_gene: TRBJ2-7; abundance: NA; len: 14
CDR3aa: CASRSSGTGLRRTTTDTQYF; CDR3nt: TGTGCCAGCAGGTCCTCCGGGACAGGGTTGAGACGGACAACCACAGATACGCAGTATTTT; d_gene: TRBD1; v_gene: TRBV11-1; j_gene: TRBJ2-3; abundance: NA; len: 20
CDR3aa: CSALPGLAGGRPSTQYF; CDR3nt: TGCAGTGCTTTGCCGGGACTAGCGGGAGGCCGGCCGTCGACCCAGTACTTC; d_gene: TRBD2; v_gene: TRBV20-1; j_gene: TRBJ2-5; abundance: NA; len: 17
CDR3aa: CASSFRTTSSGANVLTF; CDR3nt: TGTGCCAGCAGCTTTCGTACGACATCCTCTGGGGCCAACGTCCTGACTTTC; d_gene: NA; v_gene: TRBV5-6; j_gene: TRBJ2-6; abundance: few; len: 17
CDR3aa: CASSLAGTEPQHF; CDR3nt: TGTGCCAGCAGCCTAGCCGGGACCGAGCCCCAGCATTTT; d_gene: NA; v_gene: TRBV3-1; j_gene: TRBJ1-5; abundance: NA; len: 13
CDR3aa: CASSSRPRGVSTEAFF; CDR3nt: TGTGCCAGCAGCTCTAGACCCCGGGGGGTGAGCACTGAAGCTTTCTTT; d_gene: NA; v_gene: TRBV7-2; j_gene: TRBJ1-1; abundance: NA; len: 16
CDR3aa: CSVGQGTTYGYTF; CDR3nt: TGCAGTGTTGGACAGGGGACCACCTATGGCTACACCTTC; d_gene: TRBD1; v_gene: TRBV20-1; j_gene: TRBJ1-2; abundance: few; len: 13
CDR3aa: CASSQDRYREPADTQYF; CDR3nt: TGCGCCAGCAGCCAAGATCGGTATCGGGAGCCAGCAGATACGCAGTATTTT; d_gene: NA; v_gene: TRBV4-3; j_gene: TRBJ2-3; abundance: NA; len: 17
CDR3aa: CASSRASGGTGEQFF; CDR3nt: TGTGCCAGCAGCCGGGCTAGCGGGGGGACAGGTGAGCAGTTCTTC; d_gene: TRBD2; v_gene: TRBV12-3/TRBV12-4; j_gene: TRBJ2-1; abundance: few; len: 15
CDR3aa: CASSSGLPSYNEQFF; CDR3nt: TGTGCCAGCTCCTCAGGACTCCCTTCCTACAATGAGCAGTTCTTC; d_gene: NA; v_gene: TRBV18; j_gene: TRBJ2-1; abundance: NA; len: 15
CDR3aa: CSARRLFYNEQFF; CDR3nt: TGCAGTGCTAGAAGACTTTTCTACAATGAGCAGTTCTTC; d_gene: NA; v_gene: TRBV20-1; j_gene: TRBJ2-1; abundance: few; len: 13
CDR3aa: CSVDPSTDTQYF; CDR3nt: TGCAGCGTTGACCCCTCTACAGATACGCAGTATTTT; d_gene: NA; v_gene: TRBV29-1; j_gene: TRBJ2-3; abundance: many; len: 12
CDR3aa: CSATLSPSGRGYEQFF; CDR3nt: TGCAGTGCCACCCTTAGCCCTAGCGGGAGGGGTTATGAGCAGTTCTTC; d_gene: TRBD2; v_gene: TRBV20-1; j_gene: TRBJ2-1; abundance: NA; len: 16
CDR3aa: CASSLVSNNEQFF; CDR3nt: TGTGCCAGCAGCTTGGTCAGCAACAATGAGCAGTTCTTC; d_gene: NA; v_gene: TRBV5-4; j_gene: TRBJ2-1; abundance: few; len: 13
CDR3aa: CASSEGKGSYEQYF; CDR3nt: TGTGCCAGCAGTGAAGGGAAGGGGTCGTACGAGCAGTACTTC; d_gene: NA; v_gene: TRBV6-1; j_gene: TRBJ2-7; abundance: NA; len: 14
CDR3aa: CASSQGLAGGYYNEQFF; CDR3nt: TGTGCCAGCAGCCAAGGTCTAGCGGGGGGCTACTACAATGAGCAGTTCTTC; d_gene: TRBD2; v_gene: TRBV4-2; j_gene: TRBJ2-1; abundance: few; len: 17
CDR3aa: CSTSQSRYGYTF; CDR3nt: TGCAGCACCAGTCAGTCCCGGTATGGCTACACCTTC; d_gene: NA; v_gene: TRBV29-1; j_gene: TRBJ1-2; abundance: few; len: 12
CDR3aa: CASSLIRAAVETQYF; CDR3nt: TGTGCCAGCAGCTTAATCCGGGCGGCAGTAGAGACCCAGTACTTC; d_gene: NA; v_gene: TRBV11-2; j_gene: TRBJ2-5; abundance: NA; len: 15
CDR3aa: CASSLVGRGRETEVFF; CDR3nt: TGTGCCAGCAGCTTGGTTGGCAGGGGGCGAGAAACTGAAGTTTTCTTT; d_gene: TRBD1; v_gene: TRBV5-5; j_gene: TRBJ1-1; abundance: NA; len: 16
CDR3aa: CSARQGQSQPQHF; CDR3nt: TGCAGTGCGAGACAGGGTCAGTCTCAGCCCCAGCATTTT; d_gene: TRBD1; v_gene: TRBV20-1; j_gene: TRBJ1-5; abundance: NA; len: 13
CDR3aa: CASSLSTGVTYGYTF; CDR3nt: TGCGCCAGCAGCTTGAGCACAGGGGTTACCTATGGCTACACCTTC; d_gene: TRBD1; v_gene: TRBV5-1; j_gene: TRBJ1-2; abundance: once; len: 15
CDR3aa: CASSLEVSAPNTGELFF; CDR3nt: TGTGCCAGCAGCTTAGAAGTCAGCGCCCCGAACACCGGGGAGCTGTTTTTT; d_gene: NA; v_gene: TRBV13; j_gene: TRBJ2-2; abundance: few; len: 17
CDR3aa: CASSPEGYSTDTQYF; CDR3nt: TGCGCCAGCAGCCCGGAGGGGTATAGCACAGATACGCAGTATTTT; d_gene: NA; v_gene: TRBV5-1; j_gene: TRBJ2-3; abundance: many; len: 15
CDR3aa: CASSPPGQGGETQYF; CDR3nt: TGTGCCAGCTCACCACCGGGACAGGGTGGAGAGACCCAGTACTTC; d_gene: TRBD1; v_gene: TRBV18; j_gene: TRBJ2-5; abundance: NA; len: 15
CDR3aa: CATSRDRETQYF; CDR3nt: TGTGCCACCAGCAGAGATCGAGAGACCCAGTACTTC; d_gene: NA; v_gene: TRBV15; j_gene: TRBJ2-5; abundance: many; len: 12
CDR3aa: CATAVVSHEQYF; CDR3nt: TGTGCCACCGCGGTTGTGTCTCACGAGCAGTACTTC; d_gene: NA; v_gene: TRBV6-1; j_gene: TRBJ2-7; abundance: NA; len: 12